This TCR beta chain emerged from a study of Tregs in tolerant kidney transplant recipients. Generated by immunoSEQ multiplex PCR, the TCRdb table keeps only in-frame clones and is missing some. The sample has roughly 120,000 clones, roughly nine tenths seen once. Trimming shortened V by 0 bases and J by 3 bases, and 17 bases separated the two germline ends. The CDR3 length is 17 residues. Germline values: CDR1 KGHSH, CDR2 LQKENI. Unstimulated Tregs (CD4+CD25+CD127-) and CD4+CD25- non-Tregs were sorted from PBMCs. The sequenced sample consisted of CD4+ T cells from blood. The V gene is TRBV18, the J gene TRBJ1-1; perhaps TRBD1 as D (5 bases). The source is a human donor in good health. The CDR3, as DNA: TGTGCCAGCTCACCACCGGTCGGGGGGGGAATCCACACTGAAGCTTTCTTT. This sequence encodes CASSPPVGGGIHTEAFF.